This T cell receptor beta chain was identified in a study of blood T cell repertoires in COVID-19. Study in general: COVID-19 samples, acute and convalescent, were from the United States, Italy and Spain.

From germline, CDR1 is MNHEY and CDR2 SVGAGI. V trimming: 9 bases; J trimming: 2 bases; junction bases outside the gene matches: 4. The CDR3 has 13 amino acids. Per the original methods: It was from reference gene primer amplification that nucleated cell counts were estimated. Generated by immunoSEQ multiplex PCR, the TCRdb table keeps only in-frame clones and is missing some. That table furnishes V, J and clone size, whereas the DNA furnished D and trimming. In the table there are almost 400,000 clones, 88% of which are singletons. The clonotype comes from a woman younger than 45 with acute COVID-19. Sequencing input: PBMCs or T cells enriched from blood (not recorded which). The chain uses TRBV6-5 and TRBJ2-3; 8 bases are shared with TRBD2. The CDR3 loop reads CASLSGATDTQYF. In nucleotides, the CDR3 is TGTGCCAGTCTTAGCGGGGCCACAGATACGCAGTATTTT.